The 23 T cell receptor beta chains below all came from one sample that was sequenced in a study of metastatic and nonmetastatic thyroid tumors. Nobody among the patients had been given any treatment before thyroid surgery. With MiXCR, TCRdb called clones anew from the PCR reads. This sample carries around 10,000 clones, roughly 30% of them seen once, and the ten largest clones take roughly 16%. Sequenced sample: tumor tissue. The source of these receptors is a female donor with papillary thyroid cancer or a benign thyroid nodule (not recorded which). Some clones in this sample may be carry-over from other donors' samples.

This clone ranks as medium-sized. The chain combines TRBV6-1 with TRBJ2-7, with 9 bases identical to TRBD1. Germline CDR1 MNHNS, CDR2 SASEGT. CDR3 size: 14 residues. V gave up 9 bases and J gave up 3 bases; unmatched junction bases: 9. CDR3: CASGDRDNIYEQYF. CDR3 nucleotides: TGTGCCAGTGGGGACAGGGATAACATCTACGAGCAGTACTTC.

This sequence joins TRBV11-2 and TRBJ2-1, with D possibly TRBD1 on 5 matching bases. The CDR3 runs to 17 residues. V was shortened by 0 bases and J by 7 bases, with 19 bases between the two germline ends. Germline CDR1 SGHAT, CDR2 FQNNGV. Here the CDR3 DNA reads TGTGCCAGCAGCTTAGATTCAAGGGGCGTGATTAGGAATGAGCAGTTCTTC. Amino acids: CASSLDSRGVIRNEQFF.

The chain recombines TRBV5-1 with TRBJ2-2, with TRBD2 as a possible D gene (5 bases). CDR1 and CDR2 (germline): SGHRS, YFSETQ. The CDR3 runs to 16 residues. Trimming left V 5 bases short and J 0 bases short, with 14 bases between. DNA of the CDR3: TGCGCCAGCAGTAGGACTCCACAAACGAACACCGGGGAGCTGTTTTTT. It is translated as CASSRTPQTNTGELFF.

The V call is TRBV18, the J call TRBJ2-7; 7 nucleotides align to TRBD2. Germline lookup yields CDR1 KGHSH and CDR2 LQKENI. Trimming cost V 3 bases and J 1 base; bases outside gene matches: 9. CDR3 length equals 16 residues. CDR3 coding DNA: TGTGCCAGCTCACCCGACCTCCAGCGGGGATCCTACGAGCAGTACTTC. Residues: CASSPDLQRGSYEQYF. The full variable domain, its missing parts supplied by reference TRBV18 and TRBJ2-7, is NAGVMQNPRHLVRRRGQEARLRCSPMKGHSHVYWYRQLPEEGLKFMVYLQKENIIDESGMPKERFSAEFPKEGPSILRIQQVVRGDSAAYFCASSPDLQRGSYEQYFGPGTRLTVT.

This clone is classed as medium-sized. CDR3 amino acids: CASLSGWASTDTQYF. In DNA form, the CDR3 reads TGTGCCAGCCTCAGCGGGTGGGCTAGCACAGATACGCAGTATTTT. The chain employs TRBV7-2 and TRBJ2-3; TRBD2 is a possible D gene (6 bases). V was pared by 8 bases and J by 0 bases, with 15 bases between. The CDR3 spans 15 residues. Germline assignment: CDR1 SGHTA and CDR2 FQGNSA.

By share, this clone ranks as medium-sized. The CDR3 region has the DNA TGTGCCAGCAGTTTATATTTCCGGGGTCCAAACTATGGCTACACCTTC. It is translated as CASSLYFRGPNYGYTF. The rearrangement joins TRBV27 to TRBJ1-2; no clear D. The V and J ends lost 1 base and 2 bases respectively, with 14 bases between them. The germline V gene encodes CDR1 MNHEY and CDR2 SMNVEV (reference sequence). The CDR3 loop spans 16 amino acids.

This clone was counted between two and nine times. The chain recombines TRBV6-1 with TRBJ1-5; D not certain. Germline loops: CDR1 MNHNS, CDR2 SASEGT. The CDR3 extends over 12 amino acids. CDR3 loop: CAARRDNQPQHF. The CDR3 coding sequence is TGTGCGGCTCGTAGAGACAATCAGCCCCAGCATTTT.

This clone has a handful of counts. This could be a read error, since a much larger clone is one nucleotide away. J is TRBJ1-4 and V is TRBV5-6, with D perhaps matching TRBD1 (5 bases). CDR3 length equals 17 residues. CDR1 and CDR2 (germline): SGHDT, YYEEEE. The CDR3 DNA follows: TGTACCAGCAGCGCCGGGACCAAGGTTAGGAGAGATGAAAAACTGTTTTTT. It encodes CTSSAGTKVRRDEKLFF.

This sequence joins TRBV6-1 and TRBJ2-5; TRBD1 aligns across 8 bases. The CDR3 covers 15 residues. Unmatched junction bases numbered 5, after V lost 3 bases and J lost 2 bases. Germline CDR1 MNHNS, CDR2 SASEGT. The CDR3 DNA follows: TGTGCCAGCAGTGATTTAGGGACAGGTCAAGAGACCCAGTACTTC. Amino acid sequence: CASSDLGTGQETQYF.

This clone has a handful of counts. The V and J genes are TRBV6-2 or TRBV6-3 and TRBJ2-5; D is unresolved. From germline, CDR1 is MNHEY and CDR2 SVGEGT. V was shortened by 2 bases and J by 7 bases, with 11 bases between the two germline ends. This CDR3 spans 13 amino acids. CDR3 coding DNA: TGTGCCAGCAGTTACGGGTTGCCGGGGACCCAGTACTTC. It is translated as CASSYGLPGTQYF.

The V call is TRBV18, the J call TRBJ2-7; the D is unclear. The CDR3 is made up of 11 amino acids. V lost 2 bases, J lost 4 bases, and 3 bases lay in between. CDR1 is KGHSH and CDR2 is LQKENI in the germline V gene. CDR3: CASSPDYEQYF. CDR3 DNA sequence: TGTGCCAGCTCACCAGATTACGAGCAGTACTTC.

CDR3 in DNA: TGCAGTGCTAGAGATAGCGGGAGGGACACCGGGGAGCTGTTTTTT. Amino acid sequence: CSARDSGRDTGELFF. This chain uses TRBV20-1 with TRBJ2-2, with TRBD2 matching 11 bases. The CDR3 covers 15 residues. Germline V gene data show CDR1 as DFQATT and CDR2 as SNEGSKA (reference sequence). V lost 0 bases to trimming and J lost 3 bases; unmatched junction nucleotides: 0.

This clone occurred a few times. The rearrangement uses TRBV27 and TRBJ2-1, with 7 bases identical to TRBD1. Germline lookup yields CDR1 MNHEY and CDR2 SMNVEV (reference sequence). The trim removed 0 bases at V and 4 bases at J, leaving 3 bases unmatched. The CDR3 is 15 amino acids. CDR3 loop: CASSLSGGAYNEQFF. The DNA for the CDR3 is TGTGCCAGCAGTTTATCAGGGGGCGCGTACAATGAGCAGTTCTTC.

Relative to its sample, this clone is medium-sized. V gene TRBV6-1 combines with J gene TRBJ1-2; D call uncertain. The CDR3 runs to 11 residues. V lost 8 bases and J 6 bases, leaving 10 bases between the germline ends. CDR1 is MNHNS, CDR2 SASEGT, per germline. As DNA, the CDR3 is TGTGCCAGCTTTTCACAGAATGGCTACACCTTC. This translates into CASFSQNGYTF.

This clone is labeled medium-sized. The J gene is TRBJ1-1, the V gene TRBV7-9, with D tentatively TRBD1 (5 bases). The germline V gene has CDR1 SEHNR and CDR2 FQNEAQ (reference sequence). V was cut by 6 bases and J by 0 bases, with 14 bases left in between. The CDR3 is 15 residues long. The CDR3 sequence is CASSQQGTVNTEAFF. Written as DNA, the CDR3 is TGTGCCAGCAGTCAACAAGGGACGGTGAACACTGAAGCTTTCTTT.

This clone was observed a handful of times. A read error may produce the germline difference seen at one junction end. The chain joins TRBV6-1 to TRBJ1-1, with D possibly matching TRBD1 (5 bases). Germline loops: CDR1 MNHNS, CDR2 SASEGT. The CDR3 is 14 residues long. The chain's CDR3 is CASSTPGGRGEALF. DNA of the CDR3: TGTGCCAGCAGCACTCCCGGGGGTCGGGGGGAAGCTTTATTT.

This clone was observed many times. The chain employs TRBV4-3 and TRBJ2-5; D is unresolved. The CDR3 runs to 18 residues. V gave up 0 bases and J gave up 1 base, with 18 bases separating them. Germline V gene lookup returns CDR1 LGHNA and CDR2 YSLEER. In DNA, the CDR3 is TGCGCCAGCAGCCAAGACTTGCCAGGAACCGGGCCCCAAGAGACCCAGTACTTC. Amino acids: CASSQDLPGTGPQETQYF.

The rearrangement uses TRBV6-1 and TRBJ1-1; 9 bases line up with TRBD1. Germline lookup yields CDR1 MNHNS and CDR2 SASEGT. This CDR3 region has 14 residues. V was pared by 6 bases and J by 3 bases, with 5 bases of the junction left unmatched. The CDR3 here is CASSPQGADTEAFF. The CDR3 nucleotides read TGTGCCAGCAGCCCACAGGGGGCCGACACTGAAGCTTTCTTT.

This chain uses TRBV3-1 with TRBJ2-7, with D perhaps matching TRBD1 or TRBD2 (6 bases each). V was shortened by 1 base and J by 4 bases, with 8 bases between the two germline ends. Germline CDR1 and CDR2: LGHDT and YNNKEL (reference sequence). This CDR3 has 13 residues. Here the CDR3 DNA reads TGTGCCAGCAGCCAAGGGAGGGGGTACGAGCAGTACTTC. Translation gives CASSQGRGYEQYF.

This clone was picked up a small number of times. This rearrangement joins TRBV15 to TRBJ2-7, with D uncertain. Trimming left V 2 bases short and J 6 bases short, with 11 bases between. The CDR3 is made up of 13 amino acids. Germline V lookup: CDR1 LNHNV, CDR2 YYDKDF (reference sequence). The CDR3 nucleotides are TGTGCCACCAGCAGACTTTCCAGTTCCGAGCAGTACTTC. Protein sequence: CATSRLSSSEQYF.

The CDR3 region is CAWSWGETQYF. CDR3 in DNA: TGTGCCTGGAGTTGGGGAGAGACCCAGTACTTC. This sequence joins TRBV30 and TRBJ2-5, with unresolved D. V gave up 2 bases and J gave up 4 bases, with 5 bases separating them. Germline V gene data show CDR1 as GTSNPN and CDR2 as SVGIG (reference sequence). The CDR3 totals 11 residues. Complete variable domain (other parts from reference TRBV30 and TRBJ2-5): SQTIHQWPATLVQPVGSPLSLECTVEGTSNPNLYWYRQAAGRGLQLLFYSVGIGQISSEVPQNLSASRPQDRQFILSSKKLLLSDSGFYLCAWSWGETQYFGPGTRLLVL.

This sequence joins TRBV6-1 and TRBJ2-1; the match to TRBD2 covers 10 bases. Germline-derived CDR1 and CDR2 are MNHNS and SASEGT. The CDR3 loop spans 15 amino acids. J was trimmed by 8 bases and V by 2 bases; bases with no gene match: 6. CDR3 amino acids: CASSELAGVLDEQFF. The CDR3 DNA sequence: TGTGCCAGCAGTGAACTAGCGGGGGTCCTTGATGAGCAGTTCTTC.

V gene TRBV7-9 combines with J gene TRBJ2-1; TRBD1 might be the D (6 bases). The CDR3 runs 14 residues. Looked up from germline, CDR1 is SEHNR and CDR2 is FQNEAQ (reference sequence). Trimming pared 2 bases from V and 8 bases from J, leaving 13 bases between. The CDR3 protein is CASSLRSQGDEQFF. The CDR3 DNA reads TGTGCCAGCAGCTTAAGGTCACAGGGAGATGAGCAGTTCTTC.